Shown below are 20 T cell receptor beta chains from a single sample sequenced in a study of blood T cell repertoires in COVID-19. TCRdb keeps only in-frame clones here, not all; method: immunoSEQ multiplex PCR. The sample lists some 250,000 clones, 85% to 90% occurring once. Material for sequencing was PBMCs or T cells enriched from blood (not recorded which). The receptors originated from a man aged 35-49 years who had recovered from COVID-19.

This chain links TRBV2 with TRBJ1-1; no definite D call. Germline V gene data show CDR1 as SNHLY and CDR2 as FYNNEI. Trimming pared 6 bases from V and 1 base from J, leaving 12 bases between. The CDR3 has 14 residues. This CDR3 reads CASRPRGGNTEAFF. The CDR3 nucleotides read TGTGCCAGCAGGCCTCGTGGAGGGAACACTGAAGCTTTCTTT. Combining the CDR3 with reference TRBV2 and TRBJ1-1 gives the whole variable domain EPEVTQTPSHQVTQMGQEVILRCVPISNHLYFYWYRQILGQKVEFLVSFYNNEISEKSEIFDDQFSVERPDGSNFTLKIRSTKLEDSAMYFCASRPRGGNTEAFFGQGTRLTVV.

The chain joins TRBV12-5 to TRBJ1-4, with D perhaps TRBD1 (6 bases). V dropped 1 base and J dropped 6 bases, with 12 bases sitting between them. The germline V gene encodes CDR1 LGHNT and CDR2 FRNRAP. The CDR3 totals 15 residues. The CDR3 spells CASGLGQVGDEKLFF. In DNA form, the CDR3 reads TGTGCTAGTGGTTTGGGACAGGTTGGGGATGAAAAACTGTTTTTT.

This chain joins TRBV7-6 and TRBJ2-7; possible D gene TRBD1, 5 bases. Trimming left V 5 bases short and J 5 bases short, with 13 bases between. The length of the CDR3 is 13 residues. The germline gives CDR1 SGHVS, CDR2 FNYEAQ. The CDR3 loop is CASSLRTINEQYF. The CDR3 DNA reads TGTGCCAGCAGCCTGAGGACAATAAACGAGCAGTACTTC.

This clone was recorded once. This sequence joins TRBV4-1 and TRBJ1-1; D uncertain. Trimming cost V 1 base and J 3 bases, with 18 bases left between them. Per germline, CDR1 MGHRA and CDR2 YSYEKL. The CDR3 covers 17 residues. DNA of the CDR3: TGCGCCAGCAGCCAAGGGGCAGCTTATGGCCTTTACACTGAAGCTTTCTTT. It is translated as CASSQGAAYGLYTEAFF.

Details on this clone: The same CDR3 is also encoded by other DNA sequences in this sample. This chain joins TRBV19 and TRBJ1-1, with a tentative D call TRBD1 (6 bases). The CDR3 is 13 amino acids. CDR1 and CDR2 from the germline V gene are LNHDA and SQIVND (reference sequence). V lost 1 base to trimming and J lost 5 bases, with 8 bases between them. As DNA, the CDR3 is TGTGCCAGTAGTATAGTTACAGGGACTGAAGCTTTCTTT. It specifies CASSIVTGTEAFF.

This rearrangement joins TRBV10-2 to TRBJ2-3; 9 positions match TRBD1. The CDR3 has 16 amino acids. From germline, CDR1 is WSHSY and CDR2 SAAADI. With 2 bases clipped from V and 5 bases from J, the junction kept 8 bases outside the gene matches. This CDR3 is CASSEIGTGYEDTQYF. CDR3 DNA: TGCGCCAGCAGTGAGATCGGGACAGGGTATGAAGATACGCAGTATTTT.

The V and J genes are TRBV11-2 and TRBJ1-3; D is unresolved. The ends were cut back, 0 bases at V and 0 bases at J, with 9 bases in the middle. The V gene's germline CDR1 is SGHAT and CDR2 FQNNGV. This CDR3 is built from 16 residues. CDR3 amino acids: CASSLEALPSGNTIYF. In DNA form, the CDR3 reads TGTGCCAGCAGCTTAGAGGCTTTACCCTCTGGAAACACCATATATTTT.

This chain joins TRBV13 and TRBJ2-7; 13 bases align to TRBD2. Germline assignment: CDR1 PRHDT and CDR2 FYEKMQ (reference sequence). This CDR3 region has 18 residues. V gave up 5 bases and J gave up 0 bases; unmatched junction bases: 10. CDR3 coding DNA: TGTGCCAGCAGCCCGACGGGACTAGCGGGATTGGACTCCTACGAGCAGTACTTC. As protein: CASSPTGLAGLDSYEQYF. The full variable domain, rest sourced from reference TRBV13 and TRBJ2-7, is AAGVIQSPRHLIKEKRETATLKCYPIPRHDTVYWYQQGPGQDPQFLISFYEKMQSDKGSIPDRFSAQQFSDYHSELNMSSLELGDSALYFCASSPTGLAGLDSYEQYFGPGTRLTVT.

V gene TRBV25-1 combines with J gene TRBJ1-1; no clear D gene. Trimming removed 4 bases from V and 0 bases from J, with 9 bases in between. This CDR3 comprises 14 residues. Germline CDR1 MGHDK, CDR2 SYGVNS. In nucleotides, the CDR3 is TGTGCCAGCAGTGGGGAGACGTTGAACACTGAAGCTTTCTTT. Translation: CASSGETLNTEAFF.

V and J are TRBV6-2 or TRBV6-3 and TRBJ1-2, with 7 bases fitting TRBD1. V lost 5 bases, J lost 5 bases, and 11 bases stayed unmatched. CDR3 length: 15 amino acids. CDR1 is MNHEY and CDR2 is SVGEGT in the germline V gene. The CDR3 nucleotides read TGTGCCAGCAGTGACTGGAGGGACAGTATTTATGGCTACACCTTC. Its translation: CASSDWRDSIYGYTF.

CDR3 loop: CASSYLGLAGSGQFF. The CDR3 nucleotides are TGTGCCAGCAGTTACCTAGGACTAGCTGGGTCGGGGCAGTTCTTC. This chain joins TRBV6-2 or TRBV6-3 and TRBJ2-1, with TRBD2 matching over 8 bases. V lost 2 bases, J lost 12 bases, and 12 bases stayed unmatched. This CDR3 has 15 residues. The germline V gene encodes CDR1 MNHEY and CDR2 SVGEGT.

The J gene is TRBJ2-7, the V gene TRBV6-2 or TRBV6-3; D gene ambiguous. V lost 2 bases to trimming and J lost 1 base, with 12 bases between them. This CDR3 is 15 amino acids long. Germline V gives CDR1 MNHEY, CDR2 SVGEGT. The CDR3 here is CASSYELLISYEQYF. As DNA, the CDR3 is TGTGCCAGCAGTTACGAACTGTTGATATCCTACGAGCAGTACTTC.

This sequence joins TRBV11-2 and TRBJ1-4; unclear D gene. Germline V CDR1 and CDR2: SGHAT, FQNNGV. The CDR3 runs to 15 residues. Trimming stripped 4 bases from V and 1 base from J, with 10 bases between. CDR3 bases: TGTGCCAGCAGCTCCTTAGGAGGAACTAATGAAAAACTGTTTTTT. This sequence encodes CASSSLGGTNEKLFF.

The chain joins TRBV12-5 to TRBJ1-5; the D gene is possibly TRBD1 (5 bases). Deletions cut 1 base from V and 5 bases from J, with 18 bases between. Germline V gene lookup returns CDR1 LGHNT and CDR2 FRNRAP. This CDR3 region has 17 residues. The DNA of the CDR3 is TGTGCTAGTGGTTTGGCGGCAGGGCGGTCCTACCATCAGCCCCAGCATTTT. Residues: CASGLAAGRSYHQPQHF.

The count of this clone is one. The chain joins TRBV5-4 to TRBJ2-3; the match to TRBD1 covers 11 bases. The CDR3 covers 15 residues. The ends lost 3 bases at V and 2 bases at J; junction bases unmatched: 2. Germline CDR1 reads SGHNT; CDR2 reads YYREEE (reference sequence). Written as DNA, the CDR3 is TGTGCCAGCAGCTGGGACAGGGGGACCACAGATACGCAGTATTTT. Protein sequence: CASSWDRGTTDTQYF.

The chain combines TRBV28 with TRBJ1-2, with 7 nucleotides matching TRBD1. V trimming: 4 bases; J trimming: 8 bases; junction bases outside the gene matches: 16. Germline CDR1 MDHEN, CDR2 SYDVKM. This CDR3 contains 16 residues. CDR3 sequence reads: CASSYHLRGQVLGYTF. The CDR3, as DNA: TGTGCCAGCAGTTATCATTTAAGGGGGCAGGTTCTAGGCTACACCTTC.

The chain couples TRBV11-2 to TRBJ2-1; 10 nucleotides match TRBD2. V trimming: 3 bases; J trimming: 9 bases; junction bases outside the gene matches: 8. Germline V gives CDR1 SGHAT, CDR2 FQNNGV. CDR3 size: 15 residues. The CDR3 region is CASSFRGTSDGEQFF. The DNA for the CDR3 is TGTGCCAGCAGCTTCAGAGGGACTAGCGATGGTGAGCAGTTCTTC.

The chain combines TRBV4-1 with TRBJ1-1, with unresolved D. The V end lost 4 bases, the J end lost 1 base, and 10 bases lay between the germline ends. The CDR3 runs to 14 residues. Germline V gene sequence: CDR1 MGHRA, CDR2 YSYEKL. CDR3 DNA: TGCGCCAGCAGCCGAAGAAGCCAGAACACTGAAGCTTTCTTT. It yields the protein CASSRRSQNTEAFF.

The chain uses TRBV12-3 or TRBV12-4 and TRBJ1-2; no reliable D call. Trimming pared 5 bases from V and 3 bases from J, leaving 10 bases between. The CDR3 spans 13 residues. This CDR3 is CASSTNRDYGYTF. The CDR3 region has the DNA TGTGCCAGCAGTACAAACCGGGACTATGGCTACACCTTC.

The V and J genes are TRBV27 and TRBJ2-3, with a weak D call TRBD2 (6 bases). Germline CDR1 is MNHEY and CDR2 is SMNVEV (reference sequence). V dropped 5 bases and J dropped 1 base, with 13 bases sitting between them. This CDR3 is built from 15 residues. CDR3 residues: CASSVSGEGTDTQYF. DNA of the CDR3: TGTGCCAGCAGTGTGTCGGGAGAGGGCACAGATACGCAGTATTTT.